One and the same sample provided the 14 T cell receptor beta chains below, sequenced in a study of T cell responses to AZD1222 COVID-19 vaccine. Produced via immunoSEQ multiplex PCR; TCRdb's table is partial and in-frame only. The sample lists 80,000 to 100,000 clones, around 84% occurring once. The starting material was peripheral blood, obtained 28 days after the second AZD1222 dose. These receptors were collected from an adult who received the AZD1222 COVID-19 vaccine.

The chain carries TRBV7-3 and TRBJ2-7; 7 bases fit TRBD2. CDR1 and CDR2 (germline): SGHTA, FQGTGA. CDR3 length equals 14 residues. The ends lost 5 bases at V and 3 bases at J; junction bases unmatched: 7. This chain's CDR3 is CASSLAAGNYEQYF. CDR3 nucleotides: TGTGCCAGCAGCCTAGCAGCGGGAAACTACGAGCAGTACTTC.

The V and J genes are TRBV4-1 and TRBJ1-2; 12 nucleotides agree with TRBD1. Germline CDR1 reads MGHRA; CDR2 reads YSYEKL. V was clipped by 2 bases and J by 1 base; unmatched bases: 5. The CDR3 spans 17 residues. The CDR3 nucleotides are TGCGCCAGCAGCCAACCGGGACAGGGGGCGTTTAACTATGGCTACACCTTC. Its protein is CASSQPGQGAFNYGYTF.

This rearrangement joins TRBV5-4 to TRBJ2-1, with unresolved D. The germline CDR1 and CDR2 sequences are SGHNT and YYREEE (reference sequence). V was shortened by 2 bases and J by 7 bases, with 10 bases between the two germline ends. This CDR3 comprises 13 residues. The CDR3: CASSLSSRNEQFF. In nucleotides, the CDR3 is TGTGCCAGCAGCTTATCTTCTAGGAATGAGCAGTTCTTC.

Turning to this clone: The junction does not match germline at one end; this may be a read error. This chain connects TRBV28 to TRBJ2-7; TRBD1 is a possible D gene (7 bases). The CDR3 loop spans 13 amino acids. CDR1 and CDR2 (germline): MDHEN, SYDVKM. DNA of the CDR3: TGCGCAGGGGGTGGAGGGGGCATCGGCGAGCAGTACTTC. This gives the protein CAGGGGGIGEQYF.

V and J are TRBV28 and TRBJ1-1; D is ambiguous. The CDR3 totals 12 residues. V was cut by 3 bases and J by 7 bases, with 9 bases left in between. The germline gives CDR1 MDHEN, CDR2 SYDVKM. CDR3 protein: CASSFPRREAFF. CDR3 in DNA: TGTGCCAGCAGTTTCCCCCGGCGTGAAGCTTTCTTT.

V is TRBV9 and J is TRBJ2-7; no clear D gene. This CDR3 comprises 12 residues. Per germline, CDR1 SGDLS and CDR2 YYNGEE. Trimming removed 4 bases at V and 0 bases at J, with 5 bases between. CDR3 sequence: CASSPGSYEQYF. The CDR3 bases are TGTGCCAGCAGCCCCGGCTCCTACGAGCAGTACTTC. The full variable domain, with the rest looked up from reference TRBV9 and TRBJ2-7, is DSGVTQTPKHLITATGQRVTLRCSPRSGDLSVYWYQQSLDQGLQFLIQYYNGEERAKGNILERFSAQQFPDLHSELNLSSLELGDSALYFCASSPGSYEQYFGPGTRLTVT.

This sequence joins TRBV29-1 and TRBJ2-6; maybe TRBD1 (5 bases). With 7 bases removed from V and 2 bases from J, the gap between germline ends came to 12 bases. Germline V gene data show CDR1 as SQVTM and CDR2 as ANQGSEA. The CDR3 spans 14 residues. CDR3 DNA sequence: TGCAGCGCAGGGCCGGCACCTGGGGCCAACGTCCTGACTTTC. Its protein product is CSAGPAPGANVLTF.

This clone appeared a single time. J is TRBJ1-5 and V is TRBV4-1, with 7 bases that match TRBD1. Germline loops: CDR1 MGHRA, CDR2 YSYEKL. This CDR3 contains 14 residues. Germline trimming cut 1 base from V and 7 bases from J; bases unmatched to any gene: 4. CDR3 in amino acids: CASSQVGGGQPQHF. CDR3 bases: TGCGCCAGCAGCCAAGTAGGAGGGGGCCAGCCCCAGCATTTT.

The chain links TRBV18 to TRBJ2-2, with D perhaps TRBD2 (5 bases). This CDR3 region has 17 residues. Germline lookup yields CDR1 KGHSH and CDR2 LQKENI. The V end was cut by 4 bases, the J end by 4 bases, with 19 bases between. The CDR3 is CASSQPGLVRTTGELFF. The DNA of the CDR3 is TGTGCCAGCTCACAACCGGGATTAGTTCGGACCACCGGGGAGCTGTTTTTT. Drawing the rest from reference TRBV18 and TRBJ2-2, the complete variable domain is NAGVMQNPRHLVRRRGQEARLRCSPMKGHSHVYWYRQLPEEGLKFMVYLQKENIIDESGMPKERFSAEFPKEGPSILRIQQVVRGDSAAYFCASSQPGLVRTTGELFFGEGSRLTVL.

The chain uses TRBV5-1 and TRBJ1-5; 7 nucleotides match TRBD1. CDR1 and CDR2 from the germline V gene are SGHRS and YFSETQ. The CDR3 is made up of 15 amino acids. The J segment lost 6 bases and the V segment lost 0 bases, leaving 6 bases of the junction unmatched. CDR3 sequence reads: CASSLGTGVSQPQHF. For the CDR3, the DNA is TGCGCCAGCAGCTTGGGGACAGGTGTAAGTCAGCCCCAGCATTTT.

The chain joins TRBV18 to TRBJ1-4, with D possibly being TRBD1 (5 bases). Per the germline V gene, CDR1 is KGHSH and CDR2 is LQKENI. V lost 3 bases and J lost 0, with 11 bases in between. The CDR3 is 16 residues long. Written as DNA, the CDR3 is TGTGCCAGCTCACCTGGAGGGGCATCAACTAATGAAAAACTGTTTTTT. Protein: CASSPGGASTNEKLFF.

CDR3 sequence reads: CASSEPNWGYTF. CDR3 coding DNA: TGTGCCAGCAGTGAACCAAACTGGGGCTACACCTTC. This chain joins TRBV2 and TRBJ1-2; D not certain. V was shortened by 2 bases and J by 8 bases, with 9 bases between the two germline ends. The CDR3 loop spans 12 amino acids. Per the germline V gene, CDR1 is SNHLY and CDR2 is FYNNEI.

V usage is TRBV7-8 and J usage is TRBJ2-7; the match to TRBD1 covers 8 bases. The junction had 14 bases not matched to a gene; V was cut back by 1 base and J by 3 bases. CDR1 SGHVS and CDR2 FQNEAQ come from the germline V gene. This CDR3 contains 18 residues. This CDR3 reads CASSLGPSGRGQHYEQYF. CDR3 coding DNA: TGTGCCAGCAGCTTAGGGCCGTCGGGCAGGGGGCAACACTACGAGCAGTACTTC. Full variable domain (rest looked up from reference TRBV7-8 and TRBJ2-7): GAGVSQSPRYKVAKRGQDVALRCDPISGHVSLFWYQQALGQGPEFLTYFQNEAQLDKSGLPSDRFFAERPEGSVSTLKIQRTQQEDSAVYLCASSLGPSGRGQHYEQYFGPGTRLTVT.

For this clone: One end of the junction varies from germline; a read error may be responsible. This chain connects TRBV7-7 to TRBJ2-1; 12 bases are a match to TRBD2. The CDR3 is made up of 17 amino acids. Germline V gene lookup returns CDR1 SSHAT and CDR2 FNYEAQ (reference sequence). This CDR3 is CASSLETSGSSYNEQFF. The CDR3 DNA sequence: TGTGCTAGCAGCTTAGAGACTAGCGGGAGCTCCTACAATGAGCAGTTCTTC.